A selection of T cell receptor beta chains follows, all from one sample in a study of shared clonotypes between healthy human individuals. Sequencing was performed with immunoSEQ multiplex PCR; in TCRdb, only in-frame clones are kept and a portion is missing. The sample contains tens of thousands of clones, 60% to 70% of which appear only once. The source material was memory CD8+ T cells sorted from blood. The receptors come from a man aged 25-45 years in good health. CDR3s include the opening cysteine and the closing phenylalanine or tryptophan. A D gene is named only where the DNA matches it firmly. Clone size is stated in some rows and not others, as once, few, many or a class when expanded.

J gene: TRBJ2-7
D gene: .
CDR3 length: 14
clone size: many
V gene: TRBV11-2
CDR3 DNA: TGTGCCAGCAGCTTAAGCGGTCCCCCCTACGAGCAGTACTTC
CDR3 protein: CASSLSGPPYEQYF

J gene: TRBJ2-7
D gene: .
CDR3 length: 11
clone size: many
V gene: TRBV28
CDR3 DNA: TGTGCCAGCAGTACTACCTACGAGCAGTACTTC
CDR3 protein: CASSTTYEQYF

J gene: TRBJ2-7
D gene: .
CDR3 length: 12
clone size: .
V gene: TRBV14
CDR3 DNA: TGTGCCAGCAGCCAAGATTGGCACGAGCAGTACTTC
CDR3 protein: CASSQDWHEQYF

J gene: TRBJ2-1
D gene: .
CDR3 length: 15
clone size: .
V gene: TRBV11-2
CDR3 DNA: TGTGCCAGCAGCTTAGTGGCAGGGGCCTACAATGAGCAGTTCTTC
CDR3 protein: CASSLVAGAYNEQFF

J gene: TRBJ2-7
D gene: .
CDR3 length: 12
clone size: .
V gene: TRBV11-2
CDR3 DNA: TGTGCCAGCAGCGCCCTGGCTGGCGAGCAGTACTTC
CDR3 protein: CASSALAGEQYF

J gene: TRBJ2-5
D gene: TRBD1
CDR3 length: 11
clone size: .
V gene: TRBV19
CDR3 DNA: TGTGCCAGGACAGGGTTGGAGACCCAGTACTTC
CDR3 protein: CARTGLETQYF

J gene: TRBJ2-1
D gene: TRBD1
CDR3 length: 15
clone size: .
V gene: TRBV7-2
CDR3 DNA: TGTGCCAGCAGCTCTACAGGGGATTGGCACAATGAGCAGTTCTTC
CDR3 protein: CASSSTGDWHNEQFF

J gene: TRBJ2-7
D gene: .
CDR3 length: 16
clone size: once
V gene: TRBV4-3
CDR3 DNA: TGCGCCAGCAGCCAAGAGTATTCTGGGGGATTTTACGAGCAGTACTTC
CDR3 protein: CASSQEYSGGFYEQYF

J gene: TRBJ1-1
D gene: .
CDR3 length: 14
clone size: few
V gene: TRBV5-1
CDR3 DNA: TGCGCCAGCAGCTTCAGGGGCGAAAACACTGAAGCTTTCTTT
CDR3 protein: CASSFRGENTEAFF

J gene: TRBJ2-1
D gene: .
CDR3 length: 15
clone size: many
V gene: TRBV5-1
CDR3 DNA: TGCGCCAGCAGCGGACGAGGGGGACCAGGGAATGAGCAGTTCTTC
CDR3 protein: CASSGRGGPGNEQFF

J gene: TRBJ2-3
D gene: TRBD2
CDR3 length: 17
clone size: once
V gene: TRBV29-1
CDR3 DNA: TGCAGCGTTGATGGATTATGGAGTAGCGGGAGTACAGATACGCAGTATTTT
CDR3 protein: CSVDGLWSSGSTDTQYF

J gene: TRBJ2-7
D gene: .
CDR3 length: 15
clone size: .
V gene: TRBV4-1
CDR3 DNA: TGCGCCAGCAGCCAGGCTGCGGCCCTTACCTACGAGCAGTACTTC
CDR3 protein: CASSQAAALTYEQYF

J gene: TRBJ2-5
D gene: TRBD2
CDR3 length: 14
clone size: .
V gene: TRBV12-5
CDR3 DNA: TGTGCTAGTGGTTTCTCCGGGGAGGGGGAGACCCAGTACTTC
CDR3 protein: CASGFSGEGETQYF

J gene: TRBJ2-1
D gene: .
CDR3 length: 13
clone size: few
V gene: TRBV7-3
CDR3 DNA: TGTGCCAGCAGCCCGGAGGTACACGGTGAGCAGTTCTTC
CDR3 protein: CASSPEVHGEQFF

J gene: TRBJ1-2
D gene: .
CDR3 length: 16
clone size: .
V gene: TRBV27
CDR3 DNA: TGTGCCAGCAGTTTCTCCGGAGGAACATCTAACTATGGCTACACCTTC
CDR3 protein: CASSFSGGTSNYGYTF

J gene: TRBJ2-1
D gene: TRBD2
CDR3 length: 16
clone size: .
V gene: TRBV5-1
CDR3 DNA: TGCGCCAGCAGCCCCCCACTAGCGGGAATGGTGGATGAGCAGTTCTTC
CDR3 protein: CASSPPLAGMVDEQFF

J gene: TRBJ2-7
D gene: TRBD1
CDR3 length: 16
clone size: many
V gene: TRBV4-3
CDR3 DNA: TGCGCCAGCAGCCAAGATGCCGGGACAGGGGAAGGCGAGCAGTACTTC
CDR3 protein: CASSQDAGTGEGEQYF

J gene: TRBJ1-2
D gene: .
CDR3 length: 14
clone size: few
V gene: TRBV15
CDR3 DNA: TGTGCCACCAGCAGAGATATGGGGGGCGATGGCTACACCTTC
CDR3 protein: CATSRDMGGDGYTF

J gene: TRBJ2-2
D gene: .
CDR3 length: 13
clone size: .
V gene: TRBV5-4
CDR3 DNA: TGTGCCAGCAGCGAGGGGTACACCGGGGAGCTGTTTTTT
CDR3 protein: CASSEGYTGELFF

J gene: TRBJ2-1
D gene: TRBD2
CDR3 length: 15
clone size: .
V gene: TRBV23-1
CDR3 DNA: TGCGCCGGAATTGCGGGACTACCGAGCTACAATGAGCAGTTCTTC
CDR3 protein: CAGIAGLPSYNEQFF

J gene: TRBJ1-5
D gene: TRBD1
CDR3 length: 14
clone size: once
V gene: TRBV6-1
CDR3 DNA: TGTGCCAGCAGTGGACAGGGCCCCAATCAGCCCCAGCATTTT
CDR3 protein: CASSGQGPNQPQHF

J gene: TRBJ2-3
D gene: .
CDR3 length: 15
clone size: .
V gene: TRBV11-3
CDR3 DNA: TGTGCCAGCAGCAGGGGGACGGAATTCACAGATACGCAGTATTTT
CDR3 protein: CASSRGTEFTDTQYF

J gene: TRBJ2-7
D gene: .
CDR3 length: 12
clone size: .
V gene: TRBV29-1
CDR3 DNA: TGCAGCGTTGATGGCCCTTCGGACGAGCAGTACTTC
CDR3 protein: CSVDGPSDEQYF

J gene: TRBJ2-1
D gene: TRBD1
CDR3 length: 14
clone size: .
V gene: TRBV5-6
CDR3 DNA: TGTGCCAGCAGCTTGGTGAACAGGGGATTTGAGCAGTTCTTC
CDR3 protein: CASSLVNRGFEQFF

J gene: TRBJ2-5
D gene: .
CDR3 length: 14
clone size: many
V gene: TRBV28
CDR3 DNA: TGTGCCAGCAGTTTATCCCTCCTTGGAGAGACCCAGTACTTC
CDR3 protein: CASSLSLLGETQYF

J gene: TRBJ1-1
D gene: .
CDR3 length: 13
clone size: .
V gene: TRBV27
CDR3 DNA: TGTGCCAGCAGCTACACCGGGAGCACTGAAGCTTTCTTT
CDR3 protein: CASSYTGSTEAFF

J gene: TRBJ1-4
D gene: .
CDR3 length: 14
clone size: .
V gene: TRBV9
CDR3 DNA: TGTGCCAGCAGCGTCCGAGGGGGGGATGAAAAACTGTTTTTT
CDR3 protein: CASSVRGGDEKLFF

J gene: TRBJ2-3
D gene: .
CDR3 length: 16
clone size: .
V gene: TRBV29-1
CDR3 DNA: TGCAGCGTTACTGGACACCCGGGGGCTAGCACAGATACGCAGTATTTT
CDR3 protein: CSVTGHPGASTDTQYF

J gene: TRBJ2-1
D gene: TRBD2
CDR3 length: 15
clone size: .
V gene: TRBV7-6
CDR3 DNA: TGTGCCAGCAGCTTAGAGGCGGGAGGGTACAATGAGCAGTTCTTC
CDR3 protein: CASSLEAGGYNEQFF

J gene: TRBJ2-7
D gene: .
CDR3 length: 13
clone size: once
V gene: TRBV11-1
CDR3 DNA: TGTGCCAGCAGCTTTGGATCAACCTACGAGCAGTACTTC
CDR3 protein: CASSFGSTYEQYF

J gene: TRBJ2-6
D gene: .
CDR3 length: 14
clone size: .
V gene: TRBV11-1
CDR3 DNA: TGTGCCAGCTCCCAACTCTCTGGGGCCAACGTCCTGACTTTC
CDR3 protein: CASSQLSGANVLTF

J gene: TRBJ1-1
D gene: .
CDR3 length: 13
clone size: .
V gene: TRBV15
CDR3 DNA: TGTGCCACCAGCGAGCTACGGAACACTGAAGCTTTCTTT
CDR3 protein: CATSELRNTEAFF

J gene: TRBJ1-2
D gene: TRBD1
CDR3 length: 15
clone size: few
V gene: TRBV18
CDR3 DNA: TGTGCCAGCTCATCCCGGACAGGGTGGGGATATGGCTACACCTTC
CDR3 protein: CASSSRTGWGYGYTF

J gene: TRBJ2-2
D gene: TRBD2
CDR3 length: 17
clone size: .
V gene: TRBV5-1
CDR3 DNA: TGCGCCAGCAGCTATACAACCGGGACTAACTACACCGGGGAGCTGTTTTTT
CDR3 protein: CASSYTTGTNYTGELFF

J gene: TRBJ2-3
D gene: .
CDR3 length: 17
clone size: .
V gene: TRBV5-5
CDR3 DNA: TGTGCCAGCAGGTTGGGGGAAGCGTGGAAAGTCACAGATACGCAGTATTTT
CDR3 protein: CASRLGEAWKVTDTQYF